This T cell receptor (beta chain) was observed in a study of regulatory T cells in long-lasting Graves disease. Time point defined: newly diagnosed GD, antithyroid drugs for less than 3 months. Making the TCR library involved RNA that had been extracted from PBMCs. Libraries of TCR beta came from iRepertoire HTBI primers plus Arm-PCR of CDR3 regions. MiXCR, run by TCRdb on the multiplex PCR reads, gives a single entry per CDR3 protein. The data hold about 560,000 distinct CDR3 sequences, with roughly a sixth observed a single time. Trimming took off 3 bases at V and 2 bases at J, with 13 bases between the two ends. This CDR3 comprises 15 residues. From germline, CDR1 is MNHEY and CDR2 SVGAGI. The same sample was also used in a study of T cells in Graves' hyperthyroidism and ophthalmopathy. In that study: Patients with uncontrolled infections, other autoimmune diseases, pregnancy or lactation were excluded. HTBI primers were employed in a first-round RT-PCR of the TCR CDR3. Ophthalmopathy cases were set apart from stable hyperthyroidism by a 13 V-J model.

J is TRBJ2-5 and V is TRBV6-5, with D tentatively TRBD1 or TRBD2 (5 bases each). Sample: peripheral blood mononuclear cells (PBMCs), taken at new diagnosis, from a patient treated with antithyroid drugs. This clonotype was sampled from a man aged 18 to 30 with Graves disease. The CDR3 region is CASSYSGAEQETQYF. The CDR3 DNA sequence: TGTGCCAGCAGTTATTCCGGGGCCGAGCAAGAGACCCAGTACTTC.